This note documents a single TCR beta chain sequence. Its antigen is undetermined. These data belong to a study of graft-versus-host responses after intestinal transplantation. The junction had 10 bases not matched to a gene; V was cut back by 4 bases and J by 5 bases. Per germline, CDR1 MDHEN and CDR2 SYDVKM. The CDR3 has 16 amino acids. Data came from immunoSEQ multiplex PCR; TCRdb stores just in-frame clones and leaves some out. The data show approximately 81,000 clones, over 75% seen once. Study-level results: Patients who carried graft-donor T cell macrochimerism also had high graft-versus-host to host-versus-graft clonal ratios in their allografts. Maximum circulating GvH clone levels tracked with early post-transplant HvG decreases.

This sequence joins TRBV28 and TRBJ1-4; the match to TRBD1 covers 7 bases. The receptor was derived from a human donor who was the organ donor for an intestinal transplant. The source was unstimulated CD8+ T cells sorted from spleen or lymph node cells, collected before transplant. In nucleotides, the CDR3 is TGTGCCAGCAGTTCCCCTTGGGACAGCCAGAATGAAAAACTGTTTTTT. This sequence encodes CASSSPWDSQNEKLFF.